One and the same sample provided the 24 T cell receptor beta chains below, sequenced in a study of blood T cell repertoires in COVID-19. Measured with immunoSEQ multiplex PCR; TCRdb has only the in-frame clones, and not every one. Here the sample spans about 330,000 clones, about 89% being singletons. The sequencing input was PBMCs or T cells enriched from blood (not recorded which). The source is a woman between 25 and 40 years old who had recovered from COVID-19.

This clone appeared once. This chain joins TRBV7-8 and TRBJ1-6; 8 nucleotides match TRBD1. The trim removed 2 bases at V and 0 bases at J, leaving 15 bases unmatched. CDR1 is SGHVS and CDR2 is FQNEAQ in the germline V gene. The CDR3 is 21 amino acids. CDR3 DNA: TGTGCCAGCAGCTTATACCGAGGGACAGGCGGTCCTAGCTCCTATAATTCACCCCTCCACTTT. This translates into CASSLYRGTGGPSSYNSPLHF. The entire variable domain, with the rest obtained from reference TRBV7-8 and TRBJ1-6, is as follows: GAGVSQSPRYKVAKRGQDVALRCDPISGHVSLFWYQQALGQGPEFLTYFQNEAQLDKSGLPSDRFFAERPEGSVSTLKIQRTQQEDSAVYLCASSLYRGTGGPSSYNSPLHFGNGTRLTVT.

V usage is TRBV2 and J usage is TRBJ2-4; TRBD1 is a possible D gene (6 bases). With 6 bases removed from V and 6 bases from J, the gap between germline ends came to 9 bases. CDR3 length equals 12 residues. Germline V lookup: CDR1 SNHLY, CDR2 FYNNEI. CDR3 amino acids: CASRGQSNIQYF. CDR3 in DNA: TGTGCCAGCAGAGGACAGTCAAACATTCAGTACTTC. Variable domain in full (rest from reference TRBV2 and TRBJ2-4): EPEVTQTPSHQVTQMGQEVILRCVPISNHLYFYWYRQILGQKVEFLVSFYNNEISEKSEIFDDQFSVERPDGSNFTLKIRSTKLEDSAMYFCASRGQSNIQYFGAGTRLSVL.

V usage is TRBV29-1 and J usage is TRBJ1-1; D may be TRBD1 (5 bases). V lost 2 bases and J lost 4, with 11 bases in between. The CDR3 covers 13 residues. CDR1 is SQVTM, CDR2 ANQGSEA, per germline. Here the CDR3 reads CSVETGGLTEAFF. The CDR3 nucleotides read TGCAGCGTTGAAACAGGTGGGCTCACTGAAGCTTTCTTT.

The genes are TRBV27 and TRBJ2-1, with 8 positions matching TRBD1. CDR3 length: 14 amino acids. V dropped 6 bases and J dropped 9; count of bases not matched to a gene: 10. CDR1 is MNHEY and CDR2 is SMNVEV in the germline V gene (reference sequence). The CDR3 DNA follows: TGTGCCAGCAGAAGGTTGGACAGGGATGGTGAGCAGTTCTTC. Protein product: CASRRLDRDGEQFF.

This clone was counted a few times. This chain links TRBV5-1 with TRBJ2-2; a possible D gene is TRBD2 (6 bases). Germline V gene lookup returns CDR1 SGHRS and CDR2 YFSETQ. The ends were cut back, 5 bases at V and 4 bases at J, with 18 bases in the middle. The CDR3 is 16 amino acids. The CDR3 bases are TGCGCCAGCAGTTCGGGCAGGGCCGGGGGCACCGGGGAGCTGTTTTTT. Translated: CASSSGRAGGTGELFF.

This clone was found a few times. V and J are TRBV27 and TRBJ2-1, with D perhaps TRBD1 (6 bases). The V and J ends lost 5 bases and 3 bases respectively, with 14 bases between them. Germline V gene data show CDR1 as MNHEY and CDR2 as SMNVEV (reference sequence). CDR3 length equals 15 residues. The CDR3 bases are TGTGCCAGCAGTCCTAACAGGGAGTACTACAATGAGCAGTTCTTC. Its protein is CASSPNREYYNEQFF.

This clone was seen only once. This chain uses TRBV5-6 with TRBJ2-7; D is uncertain. Per germline, CDR1 SGHDT and CDR2 YYEEEE. The CDR3 loop spans 15 amino acids. The V end was cut by 1 base, the J end by 3 bases, with 14 bases between. The CDR3 here is CASSLFLLSVYEQYF. The DNA of the CDR3 is TGTGCCAGCAGCTTGTTTTTATTGAGTGTCTACGAGCAGTACTTC.

This chain connects TRBV7-2 to TRBJ2-7, with D possibly being TRBD2 (6 bases). With 5 bases removed from V and 1 base from J, the gap between germline ends came to 12 bases. The CDR3 loop spans 14 amino acids. Germline values: CDR1 SGHTA, CDR2 FQGNSA. CDR3 sequence: CASSVHGGSYEQYF. The CDR3 DNA sequence: TGTGCCAGCAGCGTGCACGGGGGATCCTACGAGCAGTACTTC. Based on the CDR3 plus reference TRBV7-2 and TRBJ2-7, the full variable domain is GAGVSQSPSNKVTEKGKDVELRCDPISGHTALYWYRQSLGQGLEFLIYFQGNSAPDKSGLPSDRFSAERTGGSVSTLTIQRTQQEDSAVYLCASSVHGGSYEQYFGPGTRLTVT.

The J gene is TRBJ1-1, the V gene TRBV6-6; D uncertain. Germline CDR1 and CDR2: MNHNY and SVGAGI (reference sequence). V was pared by 3 bases and J by 3 bases, with 11 bases between. This CDR3 has 14 residues. The CDR3 sequence: CASSYRAGDTEAFF. The CDR3 DNA reads as TGTGCCAGCAGTTATCGGGCGGGCGACACTGAAGCTTTCTTT.

As concerns this clone: This sample includes further DNA sequences coding for the same CDR3. This chain links TRBV2 with TRBJ1-5; D ambiguous. The germline CDR1 and CDR2 sequences are SNHLY and FYNNEI. The CDR3 is 13 amino acids. With 4 bases removed from V and 2 bases from J, the gap between germline ends came to 6 bases. The CDR3 bases are TGTGCCAGCAGTGTTCAGGGCAATCAGCCCCAGCATTTT. Its protein product is CASSVQGNQPQHF.

This sequence joins TRBV4-3 and TRBJ2-7; TRBD1 agrees at 8 bases. The germline CDR1 and CDR2 sequences are LGHNA and YSLEER. Losses at the gene ends were 3 bases for V and 2 bases for J; bases not matched to a gene: 6. CDR3 length: 15 amino acids. DNA of the CDR3: TGCGCCAGCAGCCAGATCAGGGGGCCCCCCTACGAGCAGTACTTC. It codes for CASSQIRGPPYEQYF.

This chain uses TRBV7-2 with TRBJ2-7; 7 positions agree with TRBD1. Germline values: CDR1 SGHTA, CDR2 FQGNSA. J was trimmed by 4 bases and V by 2 bases; bases with no gene match: 8. CDR3 length: 15 residues. CDR3 sequence: CASSLTDREGYEQYF. The CDR3 region has the DNA TGTGCCAGCAGCTTAACAGACAGGGAAGGATACGAGCAGTACTTC.

The chain employs TRBV10-3 and TRBJ2-7, with 9 bases matching TRBD2. The length of the CDR3 is 14 residues. Germline assignment: CDR1 ENHRY and CDR2 SYGVKD. Trimming at V came to 4 bases and at J to 6 bases, leaving 7 bases not matched to a gene. The CDR3 DNA sequence: TGTGCCATCAGTGTAGGCGGGGGGGCTCCCGAGCAGTACTTC. It yields the protein CAISVGGGAPEQYF.

This rearrangement joins TRBV9 to TRBJ2-2; D may be TRBD2 (6 bases). The CDR3 totals 15 residues. The ends were cut back, 2 bases at V and 2 bases at J, with 10 bases in the middle. The germline V gene has CDR1 SGDLS and CDR2 YYNGEE. CDR3 residues: CASSVGGVNTGELFF. DNA for the CDR3: TGTGCCAGCAGCGTTGGCGGGGTCAACACCGGGGAGCTGTTTTTT.

This rearrangement joins TRBV28 to TRBJ2-3; TRBD2 aligns across 7 bases. The germline V gene encodes CDR1 MDHEN and CDR2 SYDVKM. V trimming: 1 base; J trimming: 4 bases; junction bases outside the gene matches: 11. CDR3 length: 17 amino acids. CDR3 loop: CASSLSRGSSGSDTQYF. DNA of the CDR3: TGTGCCAGCAGTTTATCTAGGGGCTCTAGCGGATCAGATACGCAGTATTTT.

V gene TRBV4-2 combines with J gene TRBJ2-3; 11 nucleotides line up with TRBD2. The germline gives CDR1 LGHNA, CDR2 YNFKEQ. With V trimmed by 4 bases and J by 4 bases, 7 bases remained unmatched. The CDR3 spans 16 residues. CDR3 region: CASSPLAGGVADTQYF. The CDR3 bases are TGTGCCAGCAGCCCCTTAGCGGGGGGGGTAGCAGATACGCAGTATTTT.

This clone was seen only once. This chain joins TRBV3-1 (or the pseudogene TRBV3-2) and TRBJ1-1; a possible D gene is TRBD1 (5 bases). Trimming left V 1 base short and J 4 bases short, with 13 bases between. The CDR3 spans 15 residues. Germline assignment: CDR1 LGHDT and CDR2 YNNKEL (reference sequence). The CDR3 reads CASSQVGTGGTEAFF. CDR3 in DNA: TGTGCCAGCAGCCAAGTGGGAACGGGGGGCACTGAAGCTTTCTTT.

The V gene is TRBV7-9, the J gene TRBJ1-6, with unresolved D. Looked up from germline, CDR1 is SEHNR and CDR2 is FQNEAQ (reference sequence). V was clipped by 5 bases and J by 7 bases, with 9 bases between them. The CDR3 runs 13 residues. The CDR3 reads CASSLAGNSPLHF. CDR3 bases: TGTGCCAGCAGCCTCGCGGGGAATTCACCCCTCCACTTT.

The chain combines TRBV20-1 with TRBJ2-7, with TRBD1 matching 7 bases. CDR1 is DFQATT, CDR2 SNEGSKA, per germline (reference sequence). V lost 3 bases to trimming and J lost 0 bases; unmatched junction nucleotides: 14. The CDR3 covers 17 residues. The CDR3 coding sequence is TGCAGTGCTAGTGGGACAGCCGTATTCAAATCCTCCTACGAGCAGTACTTC. This codes for CSASGTAVFKSSYEQYF.

The J gene is TRBJ2-5, the V gene TRBV6-4; D not resolved. The V end lost 5 bases, the J end lost 10 bases, and 5 bases lay between the germline ends. The germline V gene has CDR1 MRHNA and CDR2 SNTAGT. The CDR3 covers 9 residues. Written as DNA, the CDR3 is TGTGCCAGCAGTCGGGTCCAGTACTTC. Its translation: CASSRVQYF.

As concerns this clone: The junction and the germline gene differ at one end; a read error may be behind it. The chain links TRBV20-1 to TRBJ2-5, with D tentatively TRBD2 (6 bases). The CDR3 spans 11 residues. CDR1 is DFQATT and CDR2 is SNEGSKA in the germline V gene (reference sequence). The CDR3 sequence: CSAPMGGARHF. CDR3 DNA sequence: TGCAGTGCCCCTATGGGCGGGGCCAGACACTTC.

This clone was detected ten times or more. The genes are TRBV5-4 and TRBJ2-3; TRBD2 aligns across 9 bases. The length of the CDR3 is 15 residues. V lost 2 bases and J lost 2; bases outside the gene matches: 3. The germline CDR1 and CDR2 sequences are SGHNT and YYREEE (reference sequence). The chain's CDR3 is CASSFRGGATDTQYF. For the CDR3, the DNA is TGTGCCAGCAGCTTTCGCGGGGGGGCCACAGATACGCAGTATTTT.

The sample holds one count of this clone. V and J are TRBV11-2 and TRBJ2-7; perhaps TRBD1 as D (6 bases). This CDR3 has 15 amino acids. Germline loops: CDR1 SGHAT, CDR2 FQNNGV. Trimming removed 2 bases from V and 2 bases from J, with 13 bases in between. CDR3 region: CASSLWPGTTYEQYF. CDR3 DNA: TGTGCCAGCAGCTTATGGCCCGGGACAACCTACGAGCAGTACTTC.

The count of this clone is one. The rearrangement links TRBV5-6 to TRBJ1-2, with 7 bases lining up with TRBD1. The CDR3 length is 16 residues. The germline V gene encodes CDR1 SGHDT and CDR2 YYEEEE. V lost 5 bases to trimming and J lost 1 base; unmatched junction nucleotides: 11. The CDR3 sequence: CASSWDSRYLNYGYTF. The CDR3 nucleotides are TGTGCCAGCAGTTGGGACAGCCGTTACCTTAACTATGGCTACACCTTC.